The present T cell receptor beta chain was sequenced within a study of T cell responses to AZD1222 COVID-19 vaccine. Study-wide points: Females made up more of the donors, who were largely white British, and clonal diversity may have come out too low.

Trimming removed 0 bases at V and 4 bases at J, with 11 bases between. CDR3 size: 16 residues. Germline CDR1 is SGHNT and CDR2 is YYREEE (reference sequence). Remarks on this clone: What it binds is not known.

Sequencing was performed with immunoSEQ multiplex PCR; in TCRdb, only in-frame clones are kept and a portion is missing. The sample has 110,000 to 150,000 clones; roughly 88% are singletons. This receptor was identified in an adult who received the AZD1222 COVID-19 vaccine. The gene calls are TRBV5-4 and TRBJ1-6, with D possibly TRBD1 on 5 matching bases. The specimen was peripheral blood, collected 28 days after the second AZD1222 dose. The CDR3 sequence is CASSLEGKGYNSPLHF. CDR3 sequence (DNA): TGTGCCAGCAGCTTGGAAGGGAAGGGGTATAATTCACCCCTCCACTTT.